This note documents a single T cell receptor (beta chain) sequence. Its antigen is currently unknown. Germline loops: CDR1 SGHRS, CDR2 YFSETQ. Trimming at V came to 0 bases and at J to 5 bases, leaving 7 bases not matched to a gene. The CDR3 length is 15 residues. These donors were members of the approximately 110-subject validation cohort, a group separate from the roughly 700-subject first cohort. The data stem from a study of cytomegalovirus exposure and HLA in healthy donors. Overall study results and limits: It was found in a later analysis that first-cohort TCR clusters tended to co-occur in the 120 validation repertoires. Cytomegalovirus-associated TCR beta chains were listed, numbering 150 to 200. In vitro experiments confirmed that three CMV-associated chains were specific for CMV antigens.

The table came from immunoSEQ multiplex PCR; TCRdb's copy has only in-frame clones and leaves some out. In the table there are fewer than 400,000 clones, 75% to 90% of which are singletons. Sequencing used PBMCs. The receptor's source is a woman younger than 35 in good health and CMV-seronegative. The chain combines TRBV5-1 with TRBJ2-5, with 7 bases identical to TRBD2. CDR3 residues: CASSLGAGAKETQYF. CDR3 DNA sequence: TGCGCCAGCAGCTTGGGGGCGGGAGCGAAGGAGACCCAGTACTTC.